A selection of T cell receptor beta chains follows, all from one sample in a study of T-cell reconstitution after alpha-beta-depleted transplantation in children. Each CDR3 protein is one row after TCRdb ran MiXCR on the PCR reads. In the table there are about 610,000 distinct CDR3 sequences, about 11% of which are singletons. The sample in question was PBMCs from the stem cell graft donor, obtained from the stem cell graft. All receptors come from a human donor who donated a stem cell graft to a child with acute myeloid leukemia. Both conserved end residues are part of each CDR3. Part of the rows lack a size; the others show once, few, many or a class for expanded clones.

J gene | clone size | CDR3 length | V gene | CDR3 protein
TRBJ2-1 | few | 14 | TRBV7-3 | CASSQTSKHNEQFF
TRBJ2-1 | few | 14 | TRBV29-1 | CSVEGGLGGDEQFF
TRBJ2-5 | . | 14 | TRBV2 | CALRFDSLQETQYF
TRBJ2-7 | . | 14 | TRBV6-5 | CASSYLGVQYEQYF
TRBJ2-5 | many | 12 | TRBV29-1 | CSVGGSQETQYF
TRBJ2-1 | few | 12 | TRBV19 | CASSIGGNEQFF
TRBJ2-7 | few | 13 | TRBV10-3 | CAISGQRAYEQYF
TRBJ2-1 | . | 13 | TRBV7-8 | CASSGQTGGEQFF
TRBJ2-5 | . | 13 | TRBV30 | CAWRGGTRETQYF
TRBJ2-7 | . | 12 | TRBV20-1 | CSAPGGSYEQYF
TRBJ2-7 | . | 20 | TRBV4-3 | CASSQSKPASSSGRSYEQYF
TRBJ1-3 | many | 15 | TRBV7-3 | CASSPRGGSGNTIYF
TRBJ1-1 | few | 13 | TRBV12-5 | CASGRERGTEAFF
TRBJ2-7 | . | 14 | TRBV20-1 | CSGLGLAGVGEQYF
TRBJ2-1 | few | 15 | TRBV5-1 | CASTTPGGRVNEQFF
TRBJ2-1 | . | 19 | TRBV5-1 | CASSLDSASGRASVNEQFF
TRBJ1-4 | few | 16 | TRBV20-1 | CSASDRLAATNEKLFF
TRBJ1-4 | few | 12 | TRBV2 | CASSEAGALLFF
TRBJ2-7 | many | 18 | TRBV20-1 | CSASSKLAGGPSSYEQYF
TRBJ2-7 | few | 15 | TRBV5-1 | CASSLVTGYLYEQYF
TRBJ1-2 | many | 14 | TRBV6-1 | CASRQQGGEEGYTF
TRBJ2-2 | . | 15 | TRBV13 | CASSLLRVPDGELFF
TRBJ2-7 | few | 15 | TRBV7-2 | CASSSRLAGGAEQYF
TRBJ1-5 | . | 16 | TRBV20-1 | CSARLPGTGGIQPQHF
TRBJ2-7 | few | 17 | TRBV7-9 | CASSLVNADRARYEQYF